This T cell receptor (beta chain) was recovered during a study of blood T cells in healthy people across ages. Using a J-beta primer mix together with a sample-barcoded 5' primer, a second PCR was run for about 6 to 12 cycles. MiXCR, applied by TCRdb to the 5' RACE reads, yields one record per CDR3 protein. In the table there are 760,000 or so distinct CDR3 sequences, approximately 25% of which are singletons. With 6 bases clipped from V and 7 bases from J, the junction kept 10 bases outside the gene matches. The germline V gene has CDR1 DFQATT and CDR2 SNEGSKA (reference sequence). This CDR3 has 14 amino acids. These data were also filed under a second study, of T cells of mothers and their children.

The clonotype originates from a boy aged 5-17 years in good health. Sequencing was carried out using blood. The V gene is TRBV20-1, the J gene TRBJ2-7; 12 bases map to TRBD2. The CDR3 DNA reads TGCAGTGCCCTGAGACTAGCGGGAGTGGGGGAGCAGTACTTC. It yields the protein CSALRLAGVGEQYF.